The TCR beta chain described here comes from a study of technical replicates of blood from a handful of donors. Sequencing used immunoSEQ multiplex PCR; TCRdb keeps in-frame clones, though not all of them. The data show approximately 99,000 clones, with about 96% seen just once and 0.2% to 0.25% held by the top ten. V was pared by 3 bases and J by 1 base, with 6 bases between. The CDR3 consists of 13 residues. CDR1 and CDR2 from the germline V gene are MDHEN and SYDVKM. The V call is TRBV28, the J call TRBJ1-1; unclear D gene. Sequencing was done on a sample of T cells isolated from PBMCs. This clonotype was sampled from a human donor in good health. In DNA, the CDR3 is TGTGCCAGCAGTTTGGCCACGAACACTGAAGCTTTCTTT. It encodes CASSLATNTEAFF. Full variable domain (outside the CDR3, taken from reference TRBV28 and TRBJ1-1): DVKVTQSSRYLVKRTGEKVFLECVQDMDHENMFWYRQDPGLGLRLIYFSYDVKMKEKGDIPEGYSVSREKKERFSLILESASTNQTSMYLCASSLATNTEAFFGQGTRLTVV.